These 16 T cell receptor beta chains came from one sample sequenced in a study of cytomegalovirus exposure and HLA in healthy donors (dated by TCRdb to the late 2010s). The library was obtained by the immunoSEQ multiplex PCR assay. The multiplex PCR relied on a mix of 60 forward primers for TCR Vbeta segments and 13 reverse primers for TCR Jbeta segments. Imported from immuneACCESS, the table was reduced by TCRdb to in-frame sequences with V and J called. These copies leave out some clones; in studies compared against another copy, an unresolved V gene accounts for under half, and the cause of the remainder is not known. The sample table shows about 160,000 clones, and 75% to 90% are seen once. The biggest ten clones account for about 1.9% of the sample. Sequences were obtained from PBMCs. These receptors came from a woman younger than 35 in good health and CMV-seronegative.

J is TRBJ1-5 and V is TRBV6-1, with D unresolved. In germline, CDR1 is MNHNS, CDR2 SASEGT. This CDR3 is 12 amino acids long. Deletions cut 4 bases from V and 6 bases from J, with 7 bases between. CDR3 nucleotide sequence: TGTGCCAGCAGTGTTTCAGGTCAGCCCCAGCATTTT. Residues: CASSVSGQPQHF.

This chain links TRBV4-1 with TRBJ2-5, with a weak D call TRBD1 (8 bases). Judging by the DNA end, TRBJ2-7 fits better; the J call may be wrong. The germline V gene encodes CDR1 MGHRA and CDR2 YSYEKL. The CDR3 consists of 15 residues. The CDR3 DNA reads TGCGCCAGCAGCCAACTACAGGGGGGGAAGTACGAGCAGTACTTC. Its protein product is CASSQLQGGKYEQYF.

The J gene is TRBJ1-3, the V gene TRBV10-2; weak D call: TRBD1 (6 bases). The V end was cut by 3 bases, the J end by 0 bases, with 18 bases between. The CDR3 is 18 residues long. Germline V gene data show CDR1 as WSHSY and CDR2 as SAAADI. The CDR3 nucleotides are TGCGCCAGCAGTGAACAGGGTATTTTGTCGAGCTCTGGAAACACCATATATTTT. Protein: CASSEQGILSSSGNTIYF.

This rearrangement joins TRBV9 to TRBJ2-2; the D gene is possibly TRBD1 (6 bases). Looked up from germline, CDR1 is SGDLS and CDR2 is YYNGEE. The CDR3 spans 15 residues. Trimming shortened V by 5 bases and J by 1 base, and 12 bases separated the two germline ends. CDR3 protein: CASSDGQMNTGELFF. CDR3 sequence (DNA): TGTGCCAGCAGTGACGGACAGATGAACACCGGGGAGCTGTTTTTT.

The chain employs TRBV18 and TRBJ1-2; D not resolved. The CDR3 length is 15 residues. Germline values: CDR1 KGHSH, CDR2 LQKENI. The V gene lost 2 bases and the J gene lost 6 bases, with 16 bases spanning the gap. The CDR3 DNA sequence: TGTGCCAGCTCACCATCTATCGCGCCGGCGGATGGCTACACCTTC. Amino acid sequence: CASSPSIAPADGYTF.

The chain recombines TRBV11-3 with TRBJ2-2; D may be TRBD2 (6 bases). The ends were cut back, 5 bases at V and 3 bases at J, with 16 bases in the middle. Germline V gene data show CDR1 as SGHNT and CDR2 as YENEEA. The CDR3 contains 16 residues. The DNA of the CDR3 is TGTGCCAGCAGCCACCGGGCGGGATACTACACCGGGGAGCTGTTTTTT. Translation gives CASSHRAGYYTGELFF.

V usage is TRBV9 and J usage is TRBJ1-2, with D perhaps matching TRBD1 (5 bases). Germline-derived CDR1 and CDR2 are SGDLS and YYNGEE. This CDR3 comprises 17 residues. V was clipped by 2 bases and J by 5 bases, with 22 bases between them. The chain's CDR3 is CASSVSASWGDGYGYTF. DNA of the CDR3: TGTGCCAGCAGCGTCTCCGCAAGCTGGGGGGACGGTTATGGCTACACCTTC.

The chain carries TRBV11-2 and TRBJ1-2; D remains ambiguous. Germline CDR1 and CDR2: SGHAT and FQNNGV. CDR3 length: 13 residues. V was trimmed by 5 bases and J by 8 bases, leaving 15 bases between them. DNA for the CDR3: TGTGCCAGCAGCCCGGATTCCCGGAGAGGCTACACCTTC. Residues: CASSPDSRRGYTF. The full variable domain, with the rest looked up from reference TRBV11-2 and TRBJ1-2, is EAGVAQSPRYKIIEKRQSVAFWCNPISGHATLYWYQQILGQGPKLLIQFQNNGVVDDSQLPKDRFSAERLKGVDSTLKIQPAKLEDSAVYLCASSPDSRRGYTFGSGTRLTVV.

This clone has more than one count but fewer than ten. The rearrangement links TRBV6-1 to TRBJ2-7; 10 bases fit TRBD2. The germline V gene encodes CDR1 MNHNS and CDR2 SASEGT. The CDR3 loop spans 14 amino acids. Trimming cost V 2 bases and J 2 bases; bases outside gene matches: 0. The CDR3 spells CASSELAGAYEQYF. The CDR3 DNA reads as TGTGCCAGCAGTGAACTAGCGGGGGCCTACGAGCAGTACTTC.

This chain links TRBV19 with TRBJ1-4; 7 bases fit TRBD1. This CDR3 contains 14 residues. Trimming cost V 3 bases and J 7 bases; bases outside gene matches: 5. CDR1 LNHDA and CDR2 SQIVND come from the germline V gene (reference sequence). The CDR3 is CASSMTGRGEKLFF. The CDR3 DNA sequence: TGTGCCAGTAGTATGACAGGGCGTGGTGAAAAACTGTTTTTT.

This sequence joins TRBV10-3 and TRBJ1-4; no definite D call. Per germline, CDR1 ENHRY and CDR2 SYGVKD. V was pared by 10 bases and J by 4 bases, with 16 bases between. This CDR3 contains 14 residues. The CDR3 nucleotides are TGTGCCACCAGAATGGGGAGTGGTAATGAAAAACTGTTTTTT. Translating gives CATRMGSGNEKLFF.

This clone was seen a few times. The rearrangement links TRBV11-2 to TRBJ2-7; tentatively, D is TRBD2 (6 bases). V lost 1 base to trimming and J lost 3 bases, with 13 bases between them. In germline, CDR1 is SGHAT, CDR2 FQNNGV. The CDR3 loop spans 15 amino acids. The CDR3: CASSLGAGRFYEQYF. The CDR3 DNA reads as TGTGCCAGCAGCTTAGGAGCGGGCCGATTCTACGAGCAGTACTTC.

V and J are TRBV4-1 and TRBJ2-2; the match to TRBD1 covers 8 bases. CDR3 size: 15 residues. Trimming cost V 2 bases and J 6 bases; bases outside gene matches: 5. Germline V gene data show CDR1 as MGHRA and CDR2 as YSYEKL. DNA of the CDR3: TGCGCCAGCAGCCAATACAGGGGGGATTCCGGGGAGCTGTTTTTT. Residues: CASSQYRGDSGELFF.

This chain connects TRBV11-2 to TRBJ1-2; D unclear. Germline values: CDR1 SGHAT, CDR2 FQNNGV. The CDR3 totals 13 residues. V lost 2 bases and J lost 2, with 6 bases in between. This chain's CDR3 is CASSLIQNYGYTF. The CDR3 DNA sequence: TGTGCCAGCAGCTTAATACAGAACTATGGCTACACCTTC.

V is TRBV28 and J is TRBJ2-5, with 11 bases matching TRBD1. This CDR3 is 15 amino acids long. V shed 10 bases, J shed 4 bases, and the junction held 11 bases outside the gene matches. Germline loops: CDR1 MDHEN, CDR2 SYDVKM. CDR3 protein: CATGQGAPGRETQYF. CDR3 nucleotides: TGTGCCACCGGACAGGGGGCGCCCGGGCGAGAGACCCAGTACTTC.

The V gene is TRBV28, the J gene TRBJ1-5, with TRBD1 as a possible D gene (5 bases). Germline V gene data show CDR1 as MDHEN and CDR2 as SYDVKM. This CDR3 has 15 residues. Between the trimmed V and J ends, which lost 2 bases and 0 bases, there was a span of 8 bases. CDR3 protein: CASSLQGASNQPQHF. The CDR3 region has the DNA TGTGCCAGCAGTTTACAAGGGGCTAGCAATCAGCCCCAGCATTTT.